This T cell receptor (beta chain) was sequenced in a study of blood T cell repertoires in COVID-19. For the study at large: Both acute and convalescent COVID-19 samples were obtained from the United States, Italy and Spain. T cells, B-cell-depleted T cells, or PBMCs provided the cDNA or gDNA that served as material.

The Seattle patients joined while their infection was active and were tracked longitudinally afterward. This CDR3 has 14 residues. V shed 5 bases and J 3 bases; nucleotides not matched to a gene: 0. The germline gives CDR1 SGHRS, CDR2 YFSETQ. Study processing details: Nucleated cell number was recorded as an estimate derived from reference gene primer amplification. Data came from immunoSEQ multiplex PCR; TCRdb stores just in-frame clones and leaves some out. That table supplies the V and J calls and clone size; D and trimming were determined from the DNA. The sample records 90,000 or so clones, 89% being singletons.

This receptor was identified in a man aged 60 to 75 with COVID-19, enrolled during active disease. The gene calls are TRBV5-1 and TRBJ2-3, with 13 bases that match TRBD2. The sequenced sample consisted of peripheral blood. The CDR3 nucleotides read TGCGCCAGCAGACTAGCGGGAGGGACAGATACGCAGTATTTT. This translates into CASRLAGGTDTQYF.